The T cell receptor beta chain under discussion was sequenced for a study of T cells in Graves' hyperthyroidism and ophthalmopathy. Across the study: Blood was drawn when the patient was first diagnosed and still untreated. Notes on the study in general: The model predicted ophthalmopathy a median around six months before onset.

The investigators amplified TCR beta CDR3 regions from RNA transcripts. Carried out on the TCR CDR3, a first-round RT-PCR used the HTBI primer set. TCRdb redid the calling of the multiplex PCR reads with MiXCR, one entry per CDR3 protein. The sample holds hundreds of thousands of distinct CDR3 sequences; approximately 15% are singletons and the top ten take approximately 12%. This clonotype was counted many times. Its cognate antigen is unknown. Between the trimmed V and J ends, which lost 2 bases and 0 bases, there was a span of 11 bases. CDR3 size: 16 residues. Sequenced: blood. The chain couples TRBV12-3 or TRBV12-4 to TRBJ1-3; D gene uncertain. This TCR derives from a woman between 45 and 60 years old with Graves' ophthalmopathy. This chain's CDR3 is CASSLLARVSGNTIYF. The CDR3 DNA sequence: TGTGCCAGCAGTTTACTCGCGCGAGTCTCTGGAAACACCATATATTTT.